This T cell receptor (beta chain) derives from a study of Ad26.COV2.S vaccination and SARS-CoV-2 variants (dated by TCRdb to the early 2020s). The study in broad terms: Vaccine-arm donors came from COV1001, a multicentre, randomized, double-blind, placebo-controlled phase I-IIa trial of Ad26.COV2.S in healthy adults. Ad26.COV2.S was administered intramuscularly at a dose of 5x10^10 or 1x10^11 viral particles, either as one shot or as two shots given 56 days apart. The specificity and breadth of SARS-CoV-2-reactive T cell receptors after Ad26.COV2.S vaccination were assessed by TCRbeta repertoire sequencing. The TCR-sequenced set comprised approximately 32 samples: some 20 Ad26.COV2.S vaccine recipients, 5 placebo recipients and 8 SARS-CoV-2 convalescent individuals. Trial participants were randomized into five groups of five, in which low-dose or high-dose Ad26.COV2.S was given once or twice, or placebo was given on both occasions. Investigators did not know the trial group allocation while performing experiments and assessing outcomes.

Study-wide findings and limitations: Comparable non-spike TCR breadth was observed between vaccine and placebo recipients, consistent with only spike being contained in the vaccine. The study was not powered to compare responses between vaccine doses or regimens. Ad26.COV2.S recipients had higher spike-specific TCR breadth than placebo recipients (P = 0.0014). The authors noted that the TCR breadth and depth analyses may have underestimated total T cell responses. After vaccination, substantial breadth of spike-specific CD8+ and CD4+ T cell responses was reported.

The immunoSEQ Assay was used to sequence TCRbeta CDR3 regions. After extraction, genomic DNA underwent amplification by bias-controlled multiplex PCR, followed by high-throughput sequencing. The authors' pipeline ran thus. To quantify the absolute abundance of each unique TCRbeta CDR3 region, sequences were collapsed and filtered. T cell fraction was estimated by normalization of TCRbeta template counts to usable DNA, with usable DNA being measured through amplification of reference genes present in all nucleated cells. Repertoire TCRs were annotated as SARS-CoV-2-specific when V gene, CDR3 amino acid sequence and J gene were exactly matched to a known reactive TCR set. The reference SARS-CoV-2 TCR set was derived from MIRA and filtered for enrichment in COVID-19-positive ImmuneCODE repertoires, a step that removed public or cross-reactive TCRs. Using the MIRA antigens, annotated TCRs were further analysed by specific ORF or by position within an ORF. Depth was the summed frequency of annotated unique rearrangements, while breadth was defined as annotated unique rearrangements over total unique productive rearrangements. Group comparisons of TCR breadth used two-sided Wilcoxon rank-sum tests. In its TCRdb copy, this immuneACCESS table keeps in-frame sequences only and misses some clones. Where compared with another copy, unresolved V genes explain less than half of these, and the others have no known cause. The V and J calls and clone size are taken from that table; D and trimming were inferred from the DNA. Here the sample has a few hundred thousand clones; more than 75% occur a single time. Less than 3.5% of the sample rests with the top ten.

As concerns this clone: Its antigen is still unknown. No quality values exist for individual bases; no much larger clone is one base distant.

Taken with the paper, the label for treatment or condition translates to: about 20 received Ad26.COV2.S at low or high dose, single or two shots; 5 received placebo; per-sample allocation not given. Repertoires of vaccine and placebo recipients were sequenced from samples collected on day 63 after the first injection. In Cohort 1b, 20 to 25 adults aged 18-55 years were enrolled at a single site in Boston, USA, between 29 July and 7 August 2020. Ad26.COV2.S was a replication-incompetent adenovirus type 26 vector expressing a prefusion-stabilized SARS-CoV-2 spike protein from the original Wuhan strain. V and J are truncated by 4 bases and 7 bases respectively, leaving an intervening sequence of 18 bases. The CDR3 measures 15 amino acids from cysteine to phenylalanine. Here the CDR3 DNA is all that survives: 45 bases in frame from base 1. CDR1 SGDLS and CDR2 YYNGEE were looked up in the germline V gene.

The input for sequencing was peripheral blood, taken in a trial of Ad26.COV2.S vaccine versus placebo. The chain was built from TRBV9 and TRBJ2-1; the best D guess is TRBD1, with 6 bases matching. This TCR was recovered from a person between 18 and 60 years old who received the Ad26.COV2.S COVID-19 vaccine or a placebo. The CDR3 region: CASSPIRSTGNEQFF. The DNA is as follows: TGTGCCAGCAGCCCCATCCGGAGCACAGGGAATGAGCAGTTCTTC.